The clone carrying this TCR beta chain was counted between two and nine times. The antigen is undetermined. Only in-frame clones appear in the TCRdb table, and some are missing; sequencing was by immunoSEQ multiplex PCR. The data contain 100,000 to 150,000 clones, roughly 90% of them singletons. The data were obtained in a study of cytomegalovirus exposure and HLA in healthy donors. As for the study in general: The roughly 110 validation repertoires were reported in a later analysis to have been generated on the same platform as the 666 first-cohort repertoires.

The study's findings and limits: Specificity for CMV antigens was confirmed in vitro for a few of the CMV-associated chains.

V dropped 2 bases and J dropped 2 bases, with 10 bases sitting between them. The CDR3 is 14 amino acids. Germline V gene sequence: CDR1 SEHNR, CDR2 FQNEAQ (reference sequence). The sequence was obtained from a man aged 30 to 39 in good health and CMV-seronegative. The chain uses TRBV7-9 and TRBJ2-7; TRBD2 is a possible D gene (5 bases). Sequencing was performed on PBMCs. The CDR3 sequence is CASSLTSNPYEQYF. The CDR3 region has the DNA TGTGCCAGCAGCTTAACTAGTAACCCCTACGAGCAGTACTTC.